This TCR beta chain appears in the sequencing data of a study of shared clonotypes between healthy human individuals. Findings and caveats of the study: The donor pool, a small one, limited the genetic and exposure-history diversity represented. Clonotypes shared by all four sorted-subset donors had higher generation probabilities than non-shared clonotypes.

Comments on this clone: Its antigen is undetermined.

Deep-level running was used for the assay. Clones were read by immunoSEQ multiplex PCR, and TCRdb kept only the in-frame ones, dropping some. In the table there are about 1,500,000 clones, roughly 96% of which are singletons. Looked up from germline, CDR1 is SGHRS and CDR2 is YFSETQ. V lost 2 bases and J 3 bases, leaving 21 bases between the germline ends. This CDR3 has 17 amino acids. Nashville, Tennessee was home to all donors, each a Caucasian adult. The receptor comes from a man aged 25 to 45 in good health. The sample was naive CD4+ T cells sorted from blood. As for subset: CD45RA+ positively selected. The V gene is TRBV5-1, the J gene TRBJ2-7; D could derive from TRBD1 or TRBD2 (5 bases each). The CDR3 region has the DNA TGCGCCAGCAGCTTTTGGGGCGGGCCTTCCCCCCGCTACGAGCAGTACTTC. This codes for CASSFWGGPSPRYEQYF.